This TCR beta chain was found in a study of cytomegalovirus exposure and HLA in healthy donors (dated by TCRdb to between 2016 and 2019). General notes on the study: According to an earlier analysis of 587 of the donors, about 179 million T cells yielded 90 million to 130 million unique TCR beta sequences and approximately 300 Gb of sequence data. Around 330 gigabases of sequencing data and around 88 million unique TCR sequences made up an early release that covered about 640 HLA-typed donors. Among the roughly 390 genotyped donors, around 79% belonged to the genetic ancestry cluster associated with self-reported Caucasian donors. The aim of the study was to test whether cataloging public T cell receptors could identify signatures of past pathogen exposure. The study profiled the T cell repertoires of hundreds of subjects by immunosequencing and related them to cytomegalovirus serostatus. Along with the approximately 700-subject first cohort, a separate validation cohort of over 90 different subjects was used. High-throughput TCR immunosequencing, statistical association of individual TCRs with disease status, and machine learning were combined to predict cytomegalovirus infection status. A later analysis re-analyzed previously published TCR beta repertoires from about 730 donors and added high-resolution HLA genotyping to study TCR occurrence patterns. In the later analysis, no new phenotypic data were used to find candidate immune exposures; instead, reliance was placed on TCR beta sequences and their occurrence across donors. An earlier analysis of nearly 600 of the donors applied high-throughput TCR beta sequencing to assess whether each TCR beta V gene segment acted as functional or pseudogenic. Donor age, sex, ethnicity and CMV serostatus were collected together with the repertoire data. A later genetic analysis took genome-wide SNP genotypes for about three fifths of the 666 donors and used that subset as a discovery cohort. All discovery cohort repertoires had been generated on a single sequencing platform. HLA typing covered class I and class II loci at four-digit resolution. Typing coverage varied by locus: about 620-640 donors for A, B, C, DRB1 and DQB1; approximately 500 for DQA1; more than 600 for DPA1; around 490 for DPB1. Several DR-DQ haplotypes were handled as single units for association and clustering because linkage in the cohort was strong. Among around 400 genotyped donors of the cohort, an average of around 240,000 unique TCR beta nucleotide sequences was sequenced per donor, of which roughly 17% were non-productive.

The cohort consisted of 600 to 700 healthy bone marrow donors. At the time of sampling, all cohort members were nominally healthy, though unrecorded immune exposures were likely present. The donor tested CMV seronegative, placing the donor among the 350 to 400 seronegative members of the cohort. Each donor provided a peripheral blood sample, and peripheral blood mononuclear cells were used for TCR beta sequencing. Genomic DNA was extracted from the blood cell samples with the Qiagen DNeasy Blood Extraction Kit. Overall study results and their limits: A further reported finding was that TCR beta sequences accurately predicted the HLA-A and HLA-B alleles for most subjects in the first cohort. The authors suggested that the approach could potentially be generalized to other disease states and immunological phenotypes. Three of the identified cytomegalovirus-associated TCR beta chains were confirmed in vitro to be specific for cytomegalovirus antigens. A later analysis reported that several top co-occurrence clusters appeared linked to parvovirus B19, influenza, CMV and Epstein-Barr virus. The 87-base-pair reads could not distinguish some IMGT-functional V segments, including TRBV6-2 and TRBV6-3, so those segments were excluded. A total of about 150 TCR beta chains were listed by the study as associated with cytomegalovirus. A later analysis associated about 17,000 TCR beta sequences with specific HLA alleles at a false discovery rate of 0.05. When HLA alleles, especially DR and DQ, strongly co-occurred, TCR associations were difficult to assign to individual alleles. Most CMV-associated TCR beta chains appeared to be HLA-restricted in a later analysis, and the HLA associations seemed to be driven largely by CMV exposure. A later genetic analysis associated a missense DCLRE1C variant with V-gene and J-gene trimming of TCR beta chains, and an independent cohort replicated the association. For the cohort, immune exposure information was limited to CMV serostatus. In an earlier analysis of 587 of the donors, most TCR beta V segments were observed in productive rearrangements about 87% or about 30% of the time, broadly matching IMGT annotations. Linkage disequilibrium might explain the correlated functional status among segregating V segments, but an unknown experimental factor could not be excluded. According to a later genetic analysis, donors in an Asian-associated ancestry cluster had fewer N-insertions in productive TCRs than the approximately 670-donor mean. Because HLA typing was missing for some donors at each locus, association tests included only the typed subset. A cluster of highly shared sequence variants was judged likely to be a technical artifact of the sequencing pipeline. In both the original and validation cohorts, the classifier was reported to diagnose cytomegalovirus status with high specificity and sensitivity. Sequencing depth was assumed to be roughly uniform across donors in the presence/absence analyses, though that assumption may not hold. Only TCR beta chains were sequenced in this cohort, and the absence of alpha or paired-chain data limited detectable features. Because counts were too low, 15 to 20 rarely observed V segments, including chromosome 9 orphons, were left out of the earlier analysis of a few hundred of the donors. A later analysis found that TCR association rates varied across HLA loci, with DRB1 alleles showing the most associated TCRs and HLA-C alleles the fewest. Most TCR sequences were seen in very few donors, while some public TCRs were found in many individuals. In a later analysis, HLA-associated TCR beta chains showed more clonal expansion and lower generation probabilities than non-associated chains that were equally common.

As regards this clone: Its antigen is not yet known. Base qualities are missing; no much larger clone stands one base away.

CDR1 LNHNV and CDR2 YYDKDF are derived from the germline V gene (reference sequence). V has 0 bases trimmed and J has 0 bases trimmed; junction bases matching no gene number 0. The CDR3, cysteine through phenylalanine, is 15 amino acids long. Only the CDR3 portion is preserved as DNA: 45 bases, with reading frame beginning at the first base. The library was prepared using the immunoSEQ multiplex PCR assay. A mixture of 60 forward primers for TCR Vbeta segments and 13 reverse primers for TCR Jbeta segments was used in the multiplex PCR. Amplification of the CDR3 region of rearranged TCR beta genes was performed with a multiplex PCR assay on genomic DNA. On the Illumina HiSeq System, the amplified TCR beta libraries were sequenced as 87-base-pair reads. Per the original workflow: A later analysis tallied tens of millions of unique TCR beta chains across the 700 or so repertoires, and about 10 million of those chains were shared by two or more donors. A nearest-neighbor algorithm error-corrected the raw reads and collapsed the reads into unique sequences, merging closely related sequences to remove PCR and sequencing errors. Alignment of CDR3 sequences to IMGT reference sequences was used to assign V, D and J gene segments. For a sequence to be retained, a match of at least six nucleotides was required to both a V gene segment and a J gene segment. A rearrangement was called productive if the CDR3 had no stop codons and remained in frame with V and J, and every other rearrangement was called non-productive. CDR3 was defined by IMGT convention, running from the second conserved V-encoded cysteine to the conserved J-encoded phenylalanine. Sequences without an unambiguous match to a single V gene segment were excluded from the earlier analysis of about 600 of the donors. An earlier analysis of 450 to 650 of the donors called V segments functional above 56.7% productive rearrangements and segregating when the between-donor standard deviation exceeded 5%. A statistical classification framework was built for diagnosing cytomegalovirus status from the catalog of TCR beta chain sequences. V and J gene assignment, in a later analysis, came from comparing TCR nucleotide sequences with IMGT/GENE-DB human TR gene sequences. Using the TCRdist pipeline, a later analysis assigned CDR3 sequences along with most-parsimonious VDJ recombination scenarios. In a later analysis, each TCR beta chain was defined by its CDR3 amino acid sequence together with its V-gene family, and reads lacking a unique V-gene family were excluded. To address suspected cross-contamination and a sequencing artifact, a later analysis removed 550 to 750 highly shared, low-generation-probability nucleotide sequences. For each public chain, a later analysis derived a clonal expansion index from normalized ranks of inferred template counts within each repertoire. Generation probabilities in a later analysis came from a VDJ recombination model fitted to out-of-frame rearrangements, and those results were checked against IGoR. Hypergeometric tests were used in a later analysis to score TCR-TCR, TCR-HLA and TCR-CMV co-occurrence, with a repertoire-size bias correction applied to the TCR pairs. A later analysis estimated false discovery rates by permuting HLA or CMV assignments 20 times. In a later analysis, co-occurring TCRs were grouped using DBSCAN, with TCRdist sequence similarity added in when clustering inside HLA-allele-positive subsets. Repertoires with fewer than 30,000 or more than 120,000 public chains, plus five repertoires with anomalous nucleotide sharing, were excluded from co-occurrence clustering. As stored in TCRdb, this immuneACCESS dataset retains in-frame rearrangements with V and J assigned. A fraction of the clones does not appear; measured against another copy, unresolved V genes explain less than half of the discrepancy, and the remainder lacks a known reason. V and J calls and clone size come straight from that table; D and trimming were deduced from the DNA. The table for this sample lists 77,000 or so clones; around 76% of them were counted only once. The leading ten clones occupy 1.5% to 2% of the sample.

Sequencing was done on a sample of PBMCs. In this chain, TRBV15 is recombined with TRBJ2-7; TRBD2 lines up with 9 middle nucleotides. The source of this sequence is a man aged 35 to 55 in good health and CMV-seronegative. The CDR3 has the sequence CATSRETSGSYEQYF. The nucleotide sequence is TGTGCCACCAGCAGAGAGACTAGCGGCTCCTACGAGCAGTACTTC.